The 15 T cell receptor beta chains below were found in one sample sequenced in a study of brain T cells in children with intractable seizures. The table came from immunoSEQ multiplex PCR; TCRdb's copy has only in-frame clones and leaves some out. The sample records under 400,000 clones, about 93% being singletons. Time point: blood from clinic visit 5 months post-surgery; TSC patient then seizure free. The specimen was peripheral blood, collected 4 to 6 months after surgery. The source is a boy under two years old with tuberous sclerosis and intractable seizures.

The table lists this clone with a count of one. The chain couples TRBV5-4 to TRBJ1-4, with TRBD1 identical over 7 bases. CDR1 SGHNT and CDR2 YYREEE come from the germline V gene (reference sequence). This CDR3 spans 16 amino acids. V was pared by 4 bases and J by 3 bases, with 9 bases of the junction left unmatched. The CDR3 bases are TGTGCCAGCAGCGCCCAGCCAGGGGGTTCTAATGAAAAACTGTTTTTT. It codes for CASSAQPGGSNEKLFF.

This clone was observed once. V gene TRBV6-6 combines with J gene TRBJ1-5; D perhaps matches TRBD1 (5 bases). With 4 bases removed from V and 4 bases from J, the gap between germline ends came to 5 bases. The CDR3 is 12 amino acids. The germline gives CDR1 MNHNY, CDR2 SVGAGI (reference sequence). CDR3 bases: TGTGCCAGCAGTTGGGGGAATCAGCCCCAGCATTTT. The encoded protein is CASSWGNQPQHF.

The chain uses TRBV19 and TRBJ1-2, with D maybe TRBD1 (5 bases). This CDR3 contains 13 residues. CDR1 and CDR2 from the germline V gene are LNHDA and SQIVND (reference sequence). Trimming stripped 3 bases from V and 6 bases from J, with 11 bases between. In DNA form, the CDR3 reads TGTGCCAGTAGTATGCCAGGGCATAATGGCTACACCTTC. This sequence encodes CASSMPGHNGYTF.

The CDR3 DNA follows: TGTGCCAGTAGTATAGGTCCAGGGATGAACACTGAAGCTTTCTTT. As protein: CASSIGPGMNTEAFF. V is TRBV19 and J is TRBJ1-1; D is perhaps TRBD1 (5 bases). CDR1 and CDR2 (germline): LNHDA, SQIVND (reference sequence). Trimming took off 1 base at V and 0 bases at J, with 9 bases between the two ends. The CDR3 is 15 amino acids. Full variable domain (rest looked up from reference TRBV19 and TRBJ1-1): DGGITQSPKYLFRKEGQNVTLSCEQNLNHDAMYWYRQDPGQGLRLIYYSQIVNDFQKGDIAEGYSVSREKKESFPLTVTSAQKNPTAFYLCASSIGPGMNTEAFFGQGTRLTVV.

A remark on this clone: The sample carries other DNA sequences with the same CDR3. The chain employs TRBV20-1 and TRBJ2-1; 12 nucleotides align to TRBD2. This CDR3 contains 14 residues. CDR1 DFQATT and CDR2 SNEGSKA come from the germline V gene (reference sequence). V was pared by 3 bases and J by 10 bases, with 7 bases of the junction left unmatched. DNA of the CDR3: TGCAGTGCTAGTCTAGCGGGGGGGCCAGGGGAGCAGTTCTTC. Its protein is CSASLAGGPGEQFF.

The gene calls are TRBV3-1 (or the pseudogene TRBV3-2) and TRBJ1-2, with D unclear. Germline CDR1 LGHDT, CDR2 YNNKEL (reference sequence). The CDR3 totals 13 residues. V lost 1 base, J lost 9 bases, and 12 bases lay in between. This chain's CDR3 is CASSQGHWYSYTF. CDR3 nucleotides: TGTGCCAGCAGCCAAGGGCACTGGTATAGCTACACCTTC.

This chain uses TRBV5-1 with TRBJ2-1, with TRBD2 identical over 8 bases. CDR3 length equals 15 residues. Germline CDR1 and CDR2: SGHRS and YFSETQ. V was clipped by 0 bases and J by 6 bases; unmatched bases: 5. CDR3: CASSLAGGPANEQFF. CDR3 bases: TGCGCCAGCAGCTTGGCGGGAGGGCCCGCCAATGAGCAGTTCTTC.

The V gene is TRBV7-9, the J gene TRBJ1-2; D call uncertain. V lost 1 base to trimming and J lost 1 base, with 16 bases between them. From germline, CDR1 is SEHNR and CDR2 FQNEAQ (reference sequence). The CDR3 consists of 17 residues. DNA for the CDR3: TGTGCCAGCAGCTTAGAGAGAGGCGACAACGATAACTATGGCTACACCTTC. Residues: CASSLERGDNDNYGYTF.

As regards this clone: This specimen includes other DNA sequences encoding the same CDR3. The chain recombines TRBV30 with TRBJ2-7, with D perhaps TRBD1 or TRBD2 (5 bases each). V dropped 0 bases and J dropped 1 base, with 10 bases sitting between them. CDR1 is GTSNPN, CDR2 SVGIG, per germline (reference sequence). The CDR3 has 14 amino acids. The CDR3 spells CAWSVGGGSYEQYF. In DNA, the CDR3 is TGTGCCTGGAGTGTTGGTGGGGGTTCCTACGAGCAGTACTTC. Looking up the rest from reference TRBV30 and TRBJ2-7 gives the full variable domain: SQTIHQWPATLVQPVGSPLSLECTVEGTSNPNLYWYRQAAGRGLQLLFYSVGIGQISSEVPQNLSASRPQDRQFILSSKKLLLSDSGFYLCAWSVGGGSYEQYFGPGTRLTVT.

The rearrangement uses TRBV30 and TRBJ1-1, with D hard to call. Germline CDR1 reads GTSNPN; CDR2 reads SVGIG (reference sequence). This CDR3 is 13 amino acids long. The V end was cut by 0 bases, the J end by 0 bases, with 5 bases between. CDR3 bases: TGTGCCTGGAGTGTGTCGGTGAACACTGAAGCTTTCTTT. This translates into CAWSVSVNTEAFF.

The chain has TRBV5-4 and TRBJ2-3; D may match TRBD1 or TRBD2 (5 bases each). Germline V gives CDR1 SGHNT, CDR2 YYREEE (reference sequence). The CDR3 runs to 14 residues. The V end was cut by 4 bases, the J end by 4 bases, with 13 bases between. The CDR3 is CASSVGVGADTQYF. The CDR3 region has the DNA TGTGCCAGCAGCGTAGGGGTCGGGGCAGATACGCAGTATTTT.

In this sample, this clone turned up once. V is TRBV12-5 and J is TRBJ2-5; D unclear. Germline assignment: CDR1 LGHNT and CDR2 FRNRAP. The length of the CDR3 is 11 residues. Between the trimmed V and J ends, which lost 7 bases and 5 bases, there was a span of 8 bases. CDR3 coding DNA: TGTGCTAGTGCAGTATGGGAGACCCAGTACTTC. It codes for CASAVWETQYF. The full variable domain, completed using reference TRBV12-5 and TRBJ2-5, is DARVTQTPRHKVTEMGQEVTMRCQPILGHNTVFWYRQTMMQGLELLAYFRNRAPLDDSGMPKDRFSAEMPDATLATLKIQPSEPRDSAVYFCASAVWETQYFGPGTRLLVL.

This clone was seen only a few times. The chain employs TRBV5-4 and TRBJ2-7; the match to TRBD2 covers 9 bases. V lost 1 base, J lost 6 bases, and 5 bases stayed unmatched. This CDR3 spans 14 amino acids. The germline V gene encodes CDR1 SGHNT and CDR2 YYREEE (reference sequence). The CDR3 region is CASSLISGRGEQYF. DNA of the CDR3: TGTGCCAGCAGCTTGATTAGCGGGAGAGGCGAGCAGTACTTC.

This clone was counted once. V usage is TRBV3-1 (or the pseudogene TRBV3-2) and J usage is TRBJ1-6; D is undetermined. V was cut by 4 bases and J by 0 bases, with 10 bases left in between. The CDR3 contains 16 residues. In germline, CDR1 is LGHDT, CDR2 YNNKEL (reference sequence). CDR3: CASSPTRGSYNSPLHF. The CDR3 nucleotides are TGTGCCAGCAGCCCTACCCGGGGCTCCTATAATTCACCCCTCCACTTT.

V usage is TRBV3-1 (or the pseudogene TRBV3-2) and J usage is TRBJ1-5; the match to TRBD1 covers 9 bases. V was pared by 4 bases and J by 5 bases, with 3 bases of the junction left unmatched. The CDR3 runs to 14 residues. The germline CDR1 and CDR2 sequences are LGHDT and YNNKEL (reference sequence). CDR3 DNA sequence: TGTGCCAGCAGCCCACAGGGGGCTCATCAGCCCCAGCATTTT. It is translated as CASSPQGAHQPQHF.